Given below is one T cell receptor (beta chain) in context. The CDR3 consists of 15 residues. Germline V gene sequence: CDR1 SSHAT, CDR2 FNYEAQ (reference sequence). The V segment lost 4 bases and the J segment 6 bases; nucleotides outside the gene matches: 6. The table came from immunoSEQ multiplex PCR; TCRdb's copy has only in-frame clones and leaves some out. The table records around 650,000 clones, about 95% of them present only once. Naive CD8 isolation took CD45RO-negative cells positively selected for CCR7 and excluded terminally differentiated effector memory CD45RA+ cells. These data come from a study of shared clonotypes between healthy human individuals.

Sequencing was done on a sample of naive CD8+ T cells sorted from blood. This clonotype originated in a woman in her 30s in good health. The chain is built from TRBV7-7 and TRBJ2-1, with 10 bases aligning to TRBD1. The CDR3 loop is CASSSGTGVGNEQFF. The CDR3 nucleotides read TGTGCCAGCAGCTCCGGGACAGGGGTTGGCAATGAGCAGTTCTTC.